This TCR beta chain was sequenced in a study of response to subunit inactivated influenza vaccine. General study findings and limits: The authors put forward the suggestion that each seasonal influenza vaccination may bring in only a limited number of new T cells.

V shed 2 bases, J shed 8 bases, and the junction held 9 bases outside the gene matches. The CDR3 is 16 amino acids. Germline lookup yields CDR1 MDHEN and CDR2 SYDVKM. TCRdb redid the calling of the RT-PCR reads with MiXCR, one entry per CDR3 protein. The sample yields roughly 650,000 distinct CDR3 sequences, 12% to 15% seen once. Comments on this clonotype: Its target is unknown.

The V and J genes are TRBV28 and TRBJ2-1; 10 positions agree with TRBD2. The TCR originated in a man aged 45-65 years who received an inactivated influenza vaccine. Material: PBMCs from blood, obtained approximately 15 days before vaccination. The CDR3 DNA reads TGTGCCAGCAGTTTAGCGGGTAGCGGGAGGCGTCATGAGCAGTTCTTC. It translates to CASSLAGSGRRHEQFF.